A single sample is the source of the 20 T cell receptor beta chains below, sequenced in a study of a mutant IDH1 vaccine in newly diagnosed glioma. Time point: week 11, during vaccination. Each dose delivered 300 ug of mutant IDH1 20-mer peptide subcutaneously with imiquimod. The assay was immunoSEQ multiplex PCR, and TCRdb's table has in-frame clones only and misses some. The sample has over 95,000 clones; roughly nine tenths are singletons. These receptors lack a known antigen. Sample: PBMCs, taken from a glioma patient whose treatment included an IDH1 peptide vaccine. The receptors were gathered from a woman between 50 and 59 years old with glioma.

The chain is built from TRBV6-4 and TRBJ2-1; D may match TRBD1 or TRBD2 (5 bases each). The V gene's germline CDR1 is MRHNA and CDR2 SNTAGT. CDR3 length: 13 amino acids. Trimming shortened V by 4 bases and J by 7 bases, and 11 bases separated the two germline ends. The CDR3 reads CASSAQEGNEQFF. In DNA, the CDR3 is TGTGCCAGCAGTGCTCAAGAGGGGAATGAGCAGTTCTTC.

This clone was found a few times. The CDR3 sequence is CASSLDRPAGELFF. CDR3 bases: TGCGCCAGCAGCTTAGATCGTCCGGCCGGGGAGCTGTTTTTT. The rearrangement joins TRBV4-1 to TRBJ2-2; no clear D gene. Germline V lookup: CDR1 MGHRA, CDR2 YSYEKL. The V end lost 5 bases, the J end lost 6 bases, and 13 bases lay between the germline ends. The length of the CDR3 is 14 residues.

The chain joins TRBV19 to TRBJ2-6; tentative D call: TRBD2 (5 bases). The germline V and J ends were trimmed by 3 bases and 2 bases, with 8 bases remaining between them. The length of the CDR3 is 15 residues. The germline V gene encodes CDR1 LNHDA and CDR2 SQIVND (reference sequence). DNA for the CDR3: TGTGCCAGTAGTATCGGGGAAGCTGGGGCCAACGTCCTGACTTTC. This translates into CASSIGEAGANVLTF.

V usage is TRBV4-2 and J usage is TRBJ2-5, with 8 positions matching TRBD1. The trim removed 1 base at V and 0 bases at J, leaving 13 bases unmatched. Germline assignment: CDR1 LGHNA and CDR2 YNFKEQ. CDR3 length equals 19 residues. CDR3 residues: CASSQVAGTGNRDQETQYF. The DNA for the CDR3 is TGTGCCAGCAGCCAAGTGGCCGGGACAGGAAATAGGGACCAAGAGACCCAGTACTTC.

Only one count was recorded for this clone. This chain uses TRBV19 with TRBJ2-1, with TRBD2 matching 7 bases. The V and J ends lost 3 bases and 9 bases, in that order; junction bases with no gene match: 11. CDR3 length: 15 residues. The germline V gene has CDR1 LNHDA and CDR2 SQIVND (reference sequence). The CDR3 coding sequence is TGTGCCAGTAGTATTTTGGGGAGGGCCCTCCTTGAGCAGTTCTTC. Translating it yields CASSILGRALLEQFF.

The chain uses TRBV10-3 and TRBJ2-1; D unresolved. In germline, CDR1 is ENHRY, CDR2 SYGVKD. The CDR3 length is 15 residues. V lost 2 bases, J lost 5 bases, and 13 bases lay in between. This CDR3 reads CAISEGLPYHNEQFF. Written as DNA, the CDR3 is TGTGCCATCAGTGAGGGGCTGCCATATCACAATGAGCAGTTCTTC.

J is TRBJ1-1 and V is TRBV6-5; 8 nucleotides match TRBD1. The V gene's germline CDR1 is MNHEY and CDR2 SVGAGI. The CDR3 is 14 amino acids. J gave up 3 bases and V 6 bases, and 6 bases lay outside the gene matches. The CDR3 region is CASRPTGEDTEAFF. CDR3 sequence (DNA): TGTGCCAGCAGGCCGACAGGGGAGGACACTGAAGCTTTCTTT.

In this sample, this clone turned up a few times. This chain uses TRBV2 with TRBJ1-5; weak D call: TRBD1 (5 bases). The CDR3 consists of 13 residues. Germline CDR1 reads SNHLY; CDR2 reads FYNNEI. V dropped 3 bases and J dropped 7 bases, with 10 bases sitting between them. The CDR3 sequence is CASSERWGQPQHF. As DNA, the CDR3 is TGTGCCAGCAGTGAGCGGTGGGGCCAGCCCCAGCATTTT.

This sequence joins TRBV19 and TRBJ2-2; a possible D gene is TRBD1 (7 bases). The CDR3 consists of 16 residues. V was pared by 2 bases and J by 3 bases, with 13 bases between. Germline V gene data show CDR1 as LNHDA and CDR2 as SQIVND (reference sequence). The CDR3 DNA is TGTGCCAGTAGTATAAACAGGGGAGGATACACCGGGGAGCTGTTTTTT. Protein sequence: CASSINRGGYTGELFF.

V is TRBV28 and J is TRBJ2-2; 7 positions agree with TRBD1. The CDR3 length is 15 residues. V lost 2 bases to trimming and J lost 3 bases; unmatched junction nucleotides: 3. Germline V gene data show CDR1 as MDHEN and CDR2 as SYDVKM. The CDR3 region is CASSLQTGYTGELFF. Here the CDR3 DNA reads TGTGCCAGCAGTTTACAGACAGGGTACACCGGGGAGCTGTTTTTT.

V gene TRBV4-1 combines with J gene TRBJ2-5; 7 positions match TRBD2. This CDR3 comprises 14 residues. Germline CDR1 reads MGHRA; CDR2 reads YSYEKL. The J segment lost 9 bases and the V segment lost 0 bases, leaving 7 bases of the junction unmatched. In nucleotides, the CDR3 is TGCGCCAGCAGCCAAGAACTAGCGACCGATCCCCAGTACTTC. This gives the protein CASSQELATDPQYF.

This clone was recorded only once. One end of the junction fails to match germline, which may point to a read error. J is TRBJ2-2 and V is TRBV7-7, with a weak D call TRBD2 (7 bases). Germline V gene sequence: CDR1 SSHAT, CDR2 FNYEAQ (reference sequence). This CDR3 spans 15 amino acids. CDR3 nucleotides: TGTGCTAGCAGCTTAGGGGGGGCTGACGCCGGGGAGCTGTTTTTT. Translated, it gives CASSLGGADAGELFF. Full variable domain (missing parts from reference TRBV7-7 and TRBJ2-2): GAGVSQSPRYKVTKRGQDVTLRCDPISSHATLYWYQQALGQGPEFLTYFNYEAQPDKSGLPSDRFSAERPEGSISTLTIQRTEQRDSAMYRCASSLGGADAGELFFGEGSRLTVL.

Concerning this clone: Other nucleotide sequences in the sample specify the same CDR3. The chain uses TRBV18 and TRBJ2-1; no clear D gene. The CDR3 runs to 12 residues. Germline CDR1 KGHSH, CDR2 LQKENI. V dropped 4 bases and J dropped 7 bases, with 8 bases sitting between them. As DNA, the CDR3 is TGTGCCAGCTCACTTTCTAGAAATGAGCAGTTCTTC. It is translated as CASSLSRNEQFF.

The CDR3 is CASSTRGSGYTF. In nucleotides, the CDR3 is TGTGCCAGCAGCACCAGGGGGTCTGGCTACACCTTC. The chain uses TRBV7-9 and TRBJ1-2; 7 bases line up with TRBD1. The CDR3 is 12 amino acids. J lost 7 bases, V lost 5 bases, and 4 bases had no gene match. Germline CDR1 is SEHNR and CDR2 is FQNEAQ (reference sequence).

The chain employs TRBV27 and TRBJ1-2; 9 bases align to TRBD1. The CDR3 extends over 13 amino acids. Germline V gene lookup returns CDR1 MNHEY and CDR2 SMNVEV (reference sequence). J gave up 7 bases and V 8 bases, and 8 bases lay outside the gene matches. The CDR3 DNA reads TGTGCCAGCGCCGGGACAGGGCGGGGTGGCTACACCTTC. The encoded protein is CASAGTGRGGYTF.

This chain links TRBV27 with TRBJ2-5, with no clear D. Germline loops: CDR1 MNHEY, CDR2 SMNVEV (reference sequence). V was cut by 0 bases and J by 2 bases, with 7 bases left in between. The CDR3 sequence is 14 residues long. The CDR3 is CASSLSTLQETQYF. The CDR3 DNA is TGTGCCAGCAGTTTATCGACACTACAAGAGACCCAGTACTTC.

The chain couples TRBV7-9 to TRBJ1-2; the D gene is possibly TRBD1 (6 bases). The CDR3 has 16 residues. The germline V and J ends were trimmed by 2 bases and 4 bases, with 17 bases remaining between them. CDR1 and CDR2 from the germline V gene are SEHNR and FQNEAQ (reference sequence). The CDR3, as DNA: TGTGCCAGCAGCTTAAGAGCTCCGGGACAAGCCTATGGCTACACCTTC. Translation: CASSLRAPGQAYGYTF.

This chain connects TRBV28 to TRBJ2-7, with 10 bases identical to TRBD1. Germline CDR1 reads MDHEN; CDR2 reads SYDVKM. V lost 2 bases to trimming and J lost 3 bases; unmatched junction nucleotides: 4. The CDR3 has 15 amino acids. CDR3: CASSLMGQGFYEQYF. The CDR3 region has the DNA TGTGCCAGCAGTTTAATGGGACAGGGGTTCTACGAGCAGTACTTC.

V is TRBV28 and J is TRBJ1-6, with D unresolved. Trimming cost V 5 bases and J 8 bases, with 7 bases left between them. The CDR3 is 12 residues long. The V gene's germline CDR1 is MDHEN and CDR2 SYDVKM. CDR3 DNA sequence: TGTGCCAGCAGTCCCCCCGATTCACCCCTCCACTTT. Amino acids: CASSPPDSPLHF.

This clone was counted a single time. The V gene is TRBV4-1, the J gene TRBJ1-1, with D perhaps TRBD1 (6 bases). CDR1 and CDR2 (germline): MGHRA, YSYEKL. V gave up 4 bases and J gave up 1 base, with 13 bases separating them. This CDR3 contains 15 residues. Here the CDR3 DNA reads TGCGCCAGCAGCCTAAGTGGACAGCAGAACACTGAAGCTTTCTTT. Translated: CASSLSGQQNTEAFF.